This T cell receptor beta chain comes out of a study of cytomegalovirus exposure and HLA in healthy donors. Clones were sequenced by immunoSEQ multiplex PCR, and TCRdb holds only the in-frame ones, with some missing. This sample has over 250,000 clones; 80% to 90% occur once, and the top ten carry about 1%. CDR1 SNHLY and CDR2 FYNNEI come from the germline V gene. This CDR3 is built from 12 residues. Unmatched junction bases numbered 1, after V lost 6 bases and J lost 6 bases. The approximately 120-subject validation cohort, separate from the approximately 640-subject first cohort, included the donors.

The rearrangement uses TRBV2 and TRBJ1-4; TRBD1 aligns across 7 bases. The TCR comes from a woman aged 18 to 35 in good health and CMV-seronegative. Sequencing was done on a sample of PBMCs. The CDR3, as DNA: TGTGCCAGCAGCAGGGGGGATGAAAAACTGTTTTTT. Residues: CASSRGDEKLFF. The variable domain in full, completed from reference TRBV2 and TRBJ1-4, reads EPEVTQTPSHQVTQMGQEVILRCVPISNHLYFYWYRQILGQKVEFLVSFYNNEISEKSEIFDDQFSVERPDGSNFTLKIRSTKLEDSAMYFCASSRGDEKLFFGSGTQLSVL.